This record looks at one T cell receptor (beta chain) sequence and its context. In the study's own analysis: Reference gene primer amplification gave estimated nucleated cell counts. Profiling relied on immunoSEQ multiplex PCR, and the TCRdb table lists in-frame clones only, not all of them. V and J calls and clone size are given by that table; D and trimming were obtained from the DNA. The table lists 20,000 to 30,000 clones, about nine tenths of them singletons. This record comes from a study of blood T cell repertoires in COVID-19. The CDR3 spans 17 residues. Unmatched junction bases numbered 11, after V lost 4 bases and J lost 1 base. Germline loops: CDR1 SGHDT, CDR2 YYEEEE.

The J gene is TRBJ2-3, the V gene TRBV5-6, with 8 bases identical to TRBD2. Sequencing was carried out using peripheral blood. The receptor was derived from a man aged 70-80 years in a cohort sampled during active COVID-19. This chain's CDR3 is CASSLSNGGVRTDTQYF. The CDR3 DNA follows: TGTGCCAGCAGCCTTTCCAACGGGGGGGTCCGCACAGATACGCAGTATTTT.